The next 28 T cell receptor beta chains were all read from a single sample in a study of PD-1 blockade in classical Hodgkin lymphoma. TCRdb's copy holds only in-frame clones and misses some; the assay was immunoSEQ multiplex PCR. The top ten hold around 2.1% of the sample, which has some 17,000 clones, about three quarters seen once. The time point was: cycle 4 day 1 (C4D1), after 5 to 7 weeks of nivolumab. All trial patients relapsed after autologous stem cell transplantation. Using magnetic negative selection, the CD4+ T cells were separated out of thawed PBMCs. Sequenced material: CD4+ T cells from blood, taken before the fourth cycle of nivolumab. The source of these receptors is a human donor with classical Hodgkin lymphoma.

The CDR3 loop is CASSLGRERDTQYF. CDR3 in DNA: TGCGCCAGCAGCTTGGGGAGGGAAAGAGATACGCAGTATTTT. This sequence joins TRBV5-1 and TRBJ2-3; D is perhaps TRBD2 (6 bases). The germline CDR1 and CDR2 sequences are SGHRS and YFSETQ. The CDR3 runs to 14 residues. V was pared by 0 bases and J by 5 bases, with 10 bases between.

The J gene is TRBJ2-1, the V gene TRBV2; TRBD2 aligns across 11 bases. The CDR3 spans 14 residues. The germline V gene encodes CDR1 SNHLY and CDR2 FYNNEI. V lost 6 bases and J lost 8; bases outside the gene matches: 6. In DNA, the CDR3 is TGTGCCAGCAGAGAGACTAGCGGGAACGATGAGCAGTTCTTC. Encoded protein: CASRETSGNDEQFF.

V is TRBV19 and J is TRBJ2-4; D is possibly TRBD1 (5 bases). Germline V gives CDR1 LNHDA, CDR2 SQIVND (reference sequence). CDR3 length: 15 residues. V was trimmed by 7 bases and J by 0 bases, leaving 13 bases between them. The CDR3 bases are TGTGCCAGTAAGGGGCCGGGTCTAGCCAAAAACATTCAGTACTTC. Its protein is CASKGPGLAKNIQYF.

As regards this clone: An end of the junction differs from the germline gene, which may be a read error. The V call is TRBV30, the J call TRBJ1-2; 9 bases are a match to TRBD1. CDR3 length equals 8 residues. Germline lookup yields CDR1 GTSNPN and CDR2 SVGIG (reference sequence). In DNA, the CDR3 is TGTGCCTCGGGACAGGGCCCCTTC. It specifies CASGQGPF.

The rearrangement joins TRBV5-1 to TRBJ2-1; tentative D call: TRBD1 (6 bases). Trimming pared 0 bases from V and 3 bases from J, leaving 10 bases between. Per germline, CDR1 SGHRS and CDR2 YFSETQ. The CDR3 length is 15 residues. The CDR3 DNA is TGCGCCAGCAGCTTGGACAGGGCAAACTACAATGAGCAGTTCTTC. Its translation is CASSLDRANYNEQFF.

The chain links TRBV11-2 to TRBJ1-4, with D possibly matching TRBD1 (5 bases). V dropped 4 bases and J dropped 3 bases, with 15 bases sitting between them. The CDR3 runs 16 residues. Germline V CDR1 and CDR2: SGHAT, FQNNGV. CDR3: CASSSGLLGSNEKLFF. For the CDR3, the DNA is TGTGCCAGCAGCTCGGGACTATTGGGATCTAATGAAAAACTGTTTTTT.

This clone was found a few times. The V call is TRBV29-1, the J call TRBJ2-1, with D possibly TRBD1 on 5 matching bases. Between the trimmed V and J ends, which lost 7 bases and 0 bases, there was a span of 13 bases. The V gene's germline CDR1 is SQVTM and CDR2 ANQGSEA. The CDR3 is 14 amino acids. Here the CDR3 DNA reads TGCAGCGCCTACAGGCGGACCTCCTACAATGAGCAGTTCTTC. Its translation: CSAYRRTSYNEQFF.

The chain uses TRBV6-1 and TRBJ1-2, with 9 bases lining up with TRBD1. CDR3 length equals 15 residues. Trimming cost V 4 bases and J 3 bases; bases outside gene matches: 6. Germline loops: CDR1 MNHNS, CDR2 SASEGT. In DNA, the CDR3 is TGTGCCAGCAGTGCTCGCACAGGGGGCGACTATGGCTACACCTTC. This encodes CASSARTGGDYGYTF.

The chain has TRBV4-2 and TRBJ2-2, with D unresolved. V was cut by 3 bases and J by 4 bases, with 3 bases left in between. The CDR3 is 12 amino acids. CDR1 is LGHNA, CDR2 YNFKEQ, per germline. The DNA for the CDR3 is TGTGCCAGCAGCCAGGGCACCGGGGAGCTGTTTTTT. Translated, it gives CASSQGTGELFF.

The chain joins TRBV6-1 to TRBJ1-5, with a possible D match to TRBD1 (5 bases). This CDR3 comprises 13 residues. The germline gives CDR1 MNHNS, CDR2 SASEGT. V was trimmed by 2 bases and J by 8 bases, leaving 10 bases between them. DNA for the CDR3: TGTGCCAGCAGTGAAATCTGGGGGGAGCCCCAGCATTTT. Its translation: CASSEIWGEPQHF.

The chain recombines TRBV6-5 with TRBJ2-3; 7 nucleotides agree with TRBD2. V lost 6 bases, J lost 2 bases, and 8 bases stayed unmatched. This CDR3 is 15 amino acids long. Germline V gene lookup returns CDR1 MNHEY and CDR2 SVGAGI. The CDR3 protein is CASRSVGGSTDTQYF. DNA of the CDR3: TGTGCCAGCAGGTCCGTCGGGGGGTCCACAGATACGCAGTATTTT.

This chain connects TRBV10-2 to TRBJ2-7, with 8 bases fitting TRBD2. Germline assignment: CDR1 WSHSY and CDR2 SAAADI. J lost 6 bases, V lost 9 bases, and 19 bases had no gene match. CDR3 length: 16 amino acids. CDR3 in amino acids: CASREGSGSFPGEQYF. CDR3 DNA sequence: TGCGCCAGTCGGGAGGGAAGCGGGAGCTTTCCGGGCGAGCAGTACTTC.

This chain joins TRBV14 and TRBJ1-6, with no clear D. V lost 1 base and J 9 bases, leaving 7 bases between the germline ends. This CDR3 contains 13 residues. CDR1 is SGHDN, CDR2 FVKESK, per germline. In DNA, the CDR3 is TGTGCCAGCAGCCAAGTGTTAGGTTCACCCCTCCACTTT. This codes for CASSQVLGSPLHF.

Here the CDR3 DNA reads TGTGCCAGCAGTTCGTCGGGGGTTCCCACTGAAGCTTTCTTT. Its protein product is CASSSSGVPTEAFF. The rearrangement joins TRBV2 to TRBJ1-1, with a tentative D call TRBD1 (5 bases). The CDR3 consists of 14 residues. Trimming stripped 5 bases from V and 4 bases from J, with 14 bases between. Germline V gene data show CDR1 as SNHLY and CDR2 as FYNNEI.

The chain is built from TRBV15 and TRBJ1-5; 7 bases are shared with TRBD1. Per germline, CDR1 LNHNV and CDR2 YYDKDF (reference sequence). This CDR3 is 19 amino acids long. The J segment lost 3 bases and the V segment lost 3 bases, leaving 17 bases of the junction unmatched. CDR3 region: CATSSQGQRAYPHNQPQHF. The CDR3 nucleotides read TGTGCCACCAGCAGCCAGGGACAGCGCGCTTACCCCCACAATCAGCCCCAGCATTTT.

This clone is a singleton in its sample. This chain uses TRBV9 with TRBJ2-1, with D possibly being TRBD1 (5 bases). V gave up 0 bases and J gave up 0 bases, with 25 bases separating them. Per the germline V gene, CDR1 is SGDLS and CDR2 is YYNGEE. The CDR3 has 21 amino acids. Here the CDR3 DNA reads TGTGCCAGCAGCGTAGCCGAAAAAGGCAGGGCCTATACAAGCTCCTACAATGAGCAGTTCTTC. Its translation: CASSVAEKGRAYTSSYNEQFF.

The chain recombines TRBV18 with TRBJ1-2; D is unresolved. V was trimmed by 3 bases and J by 1 base, leaving 12 bases between them. The CDR3 is 15 amino acids. Germline CDR1 is KGHSH and CDR2 is LQKENI. CDR3 bases: TGTGCCAGCTCACCTGGGCGGAGTCTTAACTATGGCTACACCTTC. Translated, it gives CASSPGRSLNYGYTF.

This clone was seen more than once but under ten times. This chain links TRBV5-1 with TRBJ1-6, with no clear D. The V end was cut by 5 bases, the J end by 10 bases, with 19 bases between. The CDR3 has 15 amino acids. CDR1 and CDR2 from the germline V gene are SGHRS and YFSETQ. The CDR3 is CASSLSGETESPLHF. In nucleotides, the CDR3 is TGCGCCAGCAGTCTTAGCGGGGAAACAGAGTCACCCCTCCACTTT.

This chain links TRBV6-6 with TRBJ2-3; TRBD1 matches 7 bases. This CDR3 region has 15 residues. J gave up 2 bases and V 0 bases, and 2 bases lay outside the gene matches. Germline CDR1 and CDR2: MNHNY and SVGAGI (reference sequence). Written as DNA, the CDR3 is TGTGCCAGCAGTTACTCGCAGGGGGTCACAGATACGCAGTATTTT. Protein product: CASSYSQGVTDTQYF.

The chain carries TRBV19 and TRBJ1-5; the D gene is possibly TRBD1 (5 bases). Deletions cut 6 bases from V and 0 bases from J, with 12 bases between. This CDR3 region has 15 residues. Germline CDR1 reads LNHDA; CDR2 reads SQIVND (reference sequence). The chain's CDR3 is CASRTVTYSNQPQHF. The DNA for the CDR3 is TGTGCCAGTAGGACAGTGACTTATAGCAATCAGCCCCAGCATTTT.

The J gene is TRBJ2-1, the V gene TRBV7-8; TRBD1 matches at 8 bases. V gave up 5 bases and J gave up 3 bases; unmatched junction bases: 6. CDR1 and CDR2 (germline): SGHVS, FQNEAQ. The CDR3 loop spans 15 amino acids. This CDR3 reads CASSLQGAFYNEQFF. The CDR3 DNA reads as TGTGCCAGCAGCCTTCAGGGGGCCTTCTACAATGAGCAGTTCTTC.

The chain uses TRBV5-4 and TRBJ1-2; 7 bases are shared with TRBD1. J was trimmed by 5 bases and V by 4 bases; bases with no gene match: 5. CDR1 and CDR2 (germline): SGHNT, YYREEE (reference sequence). This CDR3 is 13 amino acids long. CDR3: CASSVTGSYGYTF. The CDR3, as DNA: TGTGCCAGCAGCGTGACAGGGAGTTATGGCTACACCTTC.

The genes are TRBV11-3 and TRBJ2-3; no definite D call. CDR3 length: 14 residues. Trimming shortened V by 0 bases and J by 2 bases, and 6 bases separated the two germline ends. Germline CDR1 SGHNT, CDR2 YENEEA. The DNA of the CDR3 is TGTGCCAGCAGCTTAGAAGGTACCACAGATACGCAGTATTTT. It specifies CASSLEGTTDTQYF. Variable domain in full (rest from reference TRBV11-3 and TRBJ2-3): EAGVVQSPRYKIIEKKQPVAFWCNPISGHNTLYWYLQNLGQGPELLIRYENEEAVDDSQLPKDRFSAERLKGVDSTLKIQPAELGDSAVYLCASSLEGTTDTQYFGPGTRLTVL.

The chain recombines TRBV7-6 with TRBJ1-4; tentatively, D is TRBD1 (6 bases). CDR1 is SGHVS, CDR2 FNYEAQ, per germline. The V end was cut by 2 bases, the J end by 4 bases, with 14 bases between. This CDR3 has 16 residues. CDR3 sequence reads: CASSLFGTGLNEKLFF. The CDR3 bases are TGTGCCAGCAGCTTATTCGGCACAGGGCTTAATGAAAAACTGTTTTTT.

The chain recombines TRBV11-3 with TRBJ2-7; 10 bases align to TRBD2. The germline CDR1 and CDR2 sequences are SGHNT and YENEEA. This CDR3 is built from 13 residues. J gave up 9 bases and V 6 bases, and 8 bases lay outside the gene matches. The CDR3 loop reads CASSPSGSGRQYF. The CDR3 nucleotides are TGTGCCAGCAGTCCTAGCGGGAGCGGGAGGCAGTACTTC.

This chain uses TRBV7-2 with TRBJ1-6; D is perhaps TRBD1 (6 bases). V was cut by 4 bases and J by 6 bases, with 13 bases left in between. Germline V gene lookup returns CDR1 SGHTA and CDR2 FQGNSA. This CDR3 has 15 amino acids. CDR3 amino acids: CASSSSGQSNSPLHF. CDR3 DNA: TGTGCCAGCAGCTCATCCGGACAGAGTAATTCACCCCTCCACTTT. The entire variable domain, with the rest obtained from reference TRBV7-2 and TRBJ1-6, is as follows: GAGVSQSPSNKVTEKGKDVELRCDPISGHTALYWYRQSLGQGLEFLIYFQGNSAPDKSGLPSDRFSAERTGGSVSTLTIQRTQQEDSAVYLCASSSSGQSNSPLHFGNGTRLTVT.

The rearrangement joins TRBV28 to TRBJ1-5; 7 positions match TRBD1. The germline V gene has CDR1 MDHEN and CDR2 SYDVKM. CDR3 size: 11 residues. V shed 7 bases and J 15 bases; nucleotides not matched to a gene: 9. The CDR3 protein is CASTTRGSSHF. The CDR3 DNA follows: TGTGCCAGCACCACCAGGGGGTCCTCGCATTTT.

The chain combines TRBV5-1 with TRBJ2-2, with a possible D match to TRBD1 (6 bases). Germline V lookup: CDR1 SGHRS, CDR2 YFSETQ. This CDR3 is built from 15 residues. Trimming took 3 bases from V and 1 from J, leaving 10 bases between them. CDR3 sequence (DNA): TGCGCCAGCAGCTCAGGACAGCGGAACACCGGGGAGCTGTTTTTT. It is translated as CASSSGQRNTGELFF.